The 17 T cell receptor beta chains listed next were all sequenced from one sample in a study of regulatory T cells in long-lasting Graves disease. The authors built TCR beta libraries using iRepertoire HTBI primers and Arm-PCR of CDR3 regions. MiXCR, applied by TCRdb to the multiplex PCR reads, yields one record per CDR3 protein. The sample carries about 520,000 distinct CDR3 sequences, about 12% recorded once. The sample's time point: newly diagnosed GD, antithyroid drugs for less than 3 months. PBMC RNA was the source of the TCR library. This same sample was also part of a study on T cells in Graves' hyperthyroidism and ophthalmopathy.

The sequencing here drew on peripheral blood mononuclear cells (PBMCs), taken at new diagnosis, from a patient treated with antithyroid drugs. These receptor sequences come from a woman aged 25 to 39 with Graves disease.

In its sample, this clonotype was seen many times. V is TRBV7-8 and J is TRBJ1-1; a weak D match, TRBD1 (5 bases). There are 14 residues in the CDR3. The V gene's germline CDR1 is SGHVS and CDR2 FQNEAQ. V lost 2 bases and J 4 bases, leaving 11 bases between the germline ends. The CDR3 is CASSLIGHFTEAFF. DNA for the CDR3: TGTGCCAGCAGCTTAATCGGACACTTCACTGAAGCTTTCTTT.

The chain joins TRBV9 to TRBJ1-1; D might be TRBD1 (6 bases). The V end was cut by 4 bases, the J end by 8 bases, with 15 bases between. This CDR3 is built from 13 residues. The germline V gene has CDR1 SGDLS and CDR2 YYNGEE. CDR3 nucleotide sequence: TGTGCCAGCAGCCCTTTTGACAGGCCCGAAGCTTTCTTT. Its translation: CASSPFDRPEAFF.

The table lists this clonotype with many counts. This chain connects TRBV20-1 to TRBJ1-1; D gene ambiguous. The CDR3 is 14 amino acids. With 3 bases removed from V and 9 bases from J, the gap between germline ends came to 20 bases. Germline V CDR1 and CDR2: DFQATT, SNEGSKA (reference sequence). The CDR3 nucleotides read TGCAGTGCTAGCTCCCGAGGGCAGATTCTGCAAGCTTTCTTT. The encoded protein is CSASSRGQILQAFF.

The chain has TRBV12-3 or TRBV12-4 and TRBJ2-1; TRBD1 is a possible D gene (6 bases). The V gene lost 5 bases and the J gene lost 5 bases, with 16 bases spanning the gap. The CDR3 consists of 15 residues. CDR3 loop: CASSTPGEKDNEQFF. The CDR3 nucleotides read TGTGCCAGCAGTACCCCAGGGGAGAAAGACAATGAGCAGTTCTTC.

There are many counts of this clonotype. The CDR3 region has the DNA TGTGCCAGCAGTTACGGTCGGACTAGCGGGAGGGCCGGGGAGCTGTTTTTT. Its protein is CASSYGRTSGRAGELFF. This chain connects TRBV6-5 to TRBJ2-2; 15 positions agree with TRBD2. V gave up 2 bases and J gave up 6 bases; unmatched junction bases: 4. The CDR3 has 17 residues. Per the germline V gene, CDR1 is MNHEY and CDR2 is SVGAGI.

The chain couples TRBV12-3 or TRBV12-4 to TRBJ2-6, with D uncertain. This CDR3 has 14 amino acids. Trimming cost V 4 bases and J 2 bases, with 6 bases left between them. The CDR3, as DNA: TGTGCCAGCAGTTACGAACCTGGGGCCAACGTCCTGACTTTC. Its protein product is CASSYEPGANVLTF.

This clonotype was counted ten times or more. The rearrangement uses TRBV6-1 and TRBJ2-3; either TRBD1 or TRBD2 may fit D (5 bases each). V lost 6 bases and J 6 bases, leaving 19 bases between the germline ends. This CDR3 spans 15 amino acids. CDR1 is MNHNS and CDR2 is SASEGT in the germline V gene. This CDR3 reads CASSGTWARWDTQYF. In DNA form, the CDR3 reads TGTGCCAGCAGCGGGACGTGGGCCCGCTGGGATACGCAGTATTTT.

In its sample, this clonotype was seen many times. The V and J genes are TRBV6-2 or TRBV6-3 and TRBJ2-1; 12 bases match TRBD2. Germline-derived CDR1 and CDR2 are MNHEY and SVGEGT. The junction had 11 bases not matched to a gene; V was cut back by 0 bases and J by 5 bases. CDR3 length: 19 amino acids. CDR3 DNA sequence: TGTGCCAGCAGTTACTCAACCTACCCCCTAGCGGGGGGGGACAATGAGCAGTTCTTC. Protein: CASSYSTYPLAGGDNEQFF.

This clonotype was seen many times. CDR3 protein: CSALGQRGPKLTEAFF. The DNA of the CDR3 is TGCAGCGCCTTGGGACAGAGAGGTCCGAAACTTACCGAAGCTTTCTTT. The chain joins TRBV29-1 to TRBJ1-1, with 7 bases aligning to TRBD1. Losses at the gene ends were 7 bases for V and 8 bases for J; bases not matched to a gene: 22. CDR1 is SQVTM and CDR2 is ANQGSEA in the germline V gene. The CDR3 covers 16 residues.

The chain carries TRBV6-2 or TRBV6-3 and TRBJ2-5, with 12 bases fitting TRBD2. The CDR3 totals 17 residues. Trimming cost V 6 bases and J 3 bases; bases outside gene matches: 11. Germline V gene lookup returns CDR1 MNHEY and CDR2 SVGEGT. CDR3 in amino acids: CASSPRLAGEGKETQYF. CDR3 nucleotide sequence: TGTGCCAGCAGCCCCCGACTAGCGGGAGAGGGGAAAGAGACCCAGTACTTC.

Notes on this clonotype: A far larger clone is off by one base, so a read error is likely. The chain links TRBV28 to TRBJ2-1; TRBD1 matches 8 bases. Germline lookup yields CDR1 MDHEN and CDR2 SYDVKM. V lost 6 bases to trimming and J lost 10 bases; unmatched junction nucleotides: 14. The CDR3 consists of 15 residues. CDR3 protein: CASRTRGLATYEQFF. The CDR3 nucleotides read TGTGCCAGCAGGACCAGGGGGCTCGCCACCTACGAGCAGTTCTTC.

This clonotype occurred many times. The chain has TRBV30 and TRBJ1-2, with 7 bases identical to TRBD1. Germline CDR1 reads GTSNPN; CDR2 reads SVGIG (reference sequence). V shed 3 bases and J 3 bases; nucleotides not matched to a gene: 10. The CDR3 extends over 15 amino acids. In nucleotides, the CDR3 is TGTGCCTGGAGGAGTTGGGACAGTGTAGACTATGGCTACACCTTC. As protein: CAWRSWDSVDYGYTF.

The chain links TRBV29-1 to TRBJ2-1, with D perhaps TRBD2 (6 bases). Germline values: CDR1 SQVTM, CDR2 ANQGSEA. V was cut by 1 base and J by 7 bases, with 17 bases left in between. This CDR3 region has 15 residues. The CDR3 here is CSVEGSRGAGNEQFF. The CDR3 nucleotides are TGCAGCGTTGAAGGGTCGAGGGGCGCGGGGAATGAGCAGTTCTTC.

This clonotype came up many times. This rearrangement joins TRBV19 to TRBJ1-2; D is ambiguous. The length of the CDR3 is 12 residues. The V end was cut by 4 bases, the J end by 7 bases, with 10 bases between. Germline CDR1 LNHDA, CDR2 SQIVND (reference sequence). The CDR3 sequence is CASSTLTSGYTF. DNA for the CDR3: TGTGCCAGTAGTACCCTGACAAGTGGCTACACCTTC. Using reference TRBV19 and TRBJ1-2 for the parts outside the CDR3, the full variable domain is DGGITQSPKYLFRKEGQNVTLSCEQNLNHDAMYWYRQDPGQGLRLIYYSQIVNDFQKGDIAEGYSVSREKKESFPLTVTSAQKNPTAFYLCASSTLTSGYTFGSGTRLTVV.

This clonotype has a count of ten or more. The rearrangement joins TRBV6-9 to TRBJ2-7; possibly TRBD1 for D (5 bases). V dropped 3 bases and J dropped 8 bases, with 17 bases sitting between them. Looked up from germline, CDR1 is MNHGY and CDR2 is SVAAGI. The CDR3 has 14 amino acids. The CDR3 DNA sequence: TGTGCCAGCAGTTACGGTGGGCAGGGAACAAAGCAGTACTTC. This sequence encodes CASSYGGQGTKQYF.

The count of this clonotype is one. The likely explanation is a read error, given a far larger clone one base away. The gene calls are TRBV11-2 and TRBJ2-3; no clear D. Judging by the DNA end, TRBJ2-1 fits better; the J call may be wrong. There are 13 residues in the CDR3. In germline, CDR1 is SGHAT, CDR2 FQNNGV. CDR3 region: CASSFLENYEQFF. Written as DNA, the CDR3 is TGTGCCAGCAGCTTTTTAGAGAACTACGAGCAGTTCTTC.

The chain recombines TRBV29-1 with TRBJ1-2; possibly TRBD1 for D (6 bases). V lost 2 bases, J lost 8 bases, and 9 bases lay in between. Germline V gene sequence: CDR1 SQVTM, CDR2 ANQGSEA. The CDR3 spans 11 residues. CDR3 nucleotide sequence: TGCAGCGTTGAAAGGGGGGGAGGCTACACCTTC. Encoded protein: CSVERGGGYTF.